The 31 T cell receptor beta chains given below trace back to one sample, sequenced in a study of control samples from healthy donors and cancer patients. Sequenced by immunoSEQ multiplex PCR; TCRdb stores in-frame clones only, minus some. In the table there are 70,000 or so clones, over 65% of which are singletons. Input material: PBMCs. All receptors derive from a woman in her fifties or sixties with lung cancer.

The chain links TRBV28 to TRBJ2-3; 9 bases line up with TRBD2. The germline V gene has CDR1 MDHEN and CDR2 SYDVKM. After removal of 9 bases from V and 2 bases from J, the junction contained 6 bases not matched to a gene. This CDR3 is 14 amino acids long. The CDR3 loop is CASTLAGTTDTQYF. CDR3 in DNA: TGTGCCAGTACGCTAGCGGGGACCACAGATACGCAGTATTTT.

The rearrangement joins TRBV7-9 to TRBJ1-4; 8 bases agree with TRBD1. CDR1 is SEHNR, CDR2 FQNEAQ, per germline (reference sequence). The CDR3 has 15 residues. The ends lost 5 bases at V and 4 bases at J; junction bases unmatched: 6. The CDR3 protein is CASSQTTGVNEKLFF. CDR3 bases: TGTGCCAGCAGCCAGACGACAGGGGTTAATGAAAAACTGTTTTTT.

J is TRBJ1-2 and V is TRBV6-4; D uncertain. The length of the CDR3 is 12 residues. Germline V gene data show CDR1 as MRHNA and CDR2 as SNTAGT. The V end lost 4 bases, the J end lost 7 bases, and 10 bases lay between the germline ends. The chain's CDR3 is CASSAAGFGYTF. The CDR3 nucleotides read TGTGCCAGCAGTGCTGCGGGATTTGGCTACACCTTC.

J is TRBJ1-5 and V is TRBV2, with TRBD1 matching over 7 bases. This CDR3 region has 15 residues. Germline-derived CDR1 and CDR2 are SNHLY and FYNNEI. V shed 4 bases and J 6 bases; nucleotides not matched to a gene: 9. CDR3 residues: CASSAGGGTTQPQHF. In DNA form, the CDR3 reads TGTGCCAGCAGTGCAGGGGGTGGGACAACTCAGCCCCAGCATTTT.

The genes are TRBV10-3 and TRBJ2-1; the match to TRBD2 covers 8 bases. CDR1 is ENHRY and CDR2 is SYGVKD in the germline V gene. This CDR3 has 20 residues. Losses at the gene ends were 6 bases for V and 4 bases for J; bases not matched to a gene: 23. Written as DNA, the CDR3 is TGTGCCATCAGAGCAACGAGGGGGGATGTTGGGAGCGGGGGATACAATGAGCAGTTCTTC. It translates to CAIRATRGDVGSGGYNEQFF.

The chain is built from TRBV2 and TRBJ1-6; D is possibly TRBD1 (5 bases). Deletions cut 5 bases from V and 2 bases from J, with 10 bases between. Per the germline V gene, CDR1 is SNHLY and CDR2 is FYNNEI. This CDR3 region has 15 residues. CDR3 nucleotide sequence: TGTGCCAGCAGTCCCAGACAGACCTATAATTCACCCCTCCACTTT. It yields the protein CASSPRQTYNSPLHF.

Comment on this clone: A read error may produce the germline difference seen at one junction end. The gene calls are TRBV9 and TRBJ1-1; D gene ambiguous. Germline CDR1 and CDR2: SGDLS and YYNGEE. This CDR3 has 13 amino acids. The CDR3 DNA reads as TGTGCCAGCAGCGTAGGAGTGAAAACTGAAGCTTTCTTT. It encodes CASSVGVKTEAFF.

The V and J genes are TRBV9 and TRBJ2-3, with D maybe TRBD1 (5 bases). CDR1 is SGDLS and CDR2 is YYNGEE in the germline V gene. Trimming removed 3 bases from V and 9 bases from J, with 14 bases in between. CDR3 length equals 13 residues. CDR3 nucleotide sequence: TGTGCCAGCAGCGGAAACAGGCTACAGACGCAGTATTTT. This encodes CASSGNRLQTQYF.

The gene calls are TRBV29-1 and TRBJ1-1; weak D call: TRBD1 (5 bases). Looked up from germline, CDR1 is SQVTM and CDR2 is ANQGSEA. The CDR3 has 12 amino acids. With 6 bases removed from V and 1 base from J, the gap between germline ends came to 9 bases. In DNA form, the CDR3 reads TGCAGCGTCGATGACAGGAACACTGAAGCTTTCTTT. Its protein product is CSVDDRNTEAFF.

The chain recombines TRBV9 with TRBJ1-1; no clear D. The germline gives CDR1 SGDLS, CDR2 YYNGEE. The CDR3 spans 14 residues. Trimming removed 4 bases from V and 2 bases from J, with 12 bases in between. The CDR3 region is CASSPSWTNTEAFF. The CDR3 DNA reads as TGTGCCAGCAGCCCCTCATGGACCAACACTGAAGCTTTCTTT.

The CDR3 coding sequence is TGCGCCAGCAGCTACAAACAGGATTCTTCATATGGCTACACCTTC. It yields the protein CASSYKQDSSYGYTF. The chain combines TRBV4-3 with TRBJ1-2; perhaps TRBD1 as D (5 bases). The CDR3 sequence is 15 residues long. The V end lost 5 bases, the J end lost 5 bases, and 18 bases lay between the germline ends. CDR1 and CDR2 from the germline V gene are LGHNA and YSLEER.

This sequence joins TRBV19 and TRBJ1-5, with a weak D call TRBD1 (6 bases). Trimming left V 7 bases short and J 5 bases short, with 21 bases between. The CDR3 is 16 amino acids. Germline CDR1 LNHDA, CDR2 SQIVND (reference sequence). In DNA, the CDR3 is TGTGCCAGTACCCTTATGGGGGCAGGGTTTCATCAGCCCCAGCATTTT. Encoded protein: CASTLMGAGFHQPQHF.

V and J are TRBV12-3 or TRBV12-4 and TRBJ2-2; D may be TRBD1 (6 bases). The V end lost 4 bases, the J end lost 3 bases, and 6 bases lay between the germline ends. CDR3 length: 13 residues. DNA for the CDR3: TGTGCCAGCAGTTACAGGGACACCGGGGAGCTGTTTTTT. As protein: CASSYRDTGELFF.

The chain recombines TRBV6-1 with TRBJ2-4, with D tentatively TRBD1 (6 bases). CDR3 length: 15 residues. Trimming stripped 3 bases from V and 0 bases from J, with 9 bases between. Germline CDR1 and CDR2: MNHNS and SASEGT. The CDR3 region is CASSERGIAKNIQYF. The CDR3 region has the DNA TGTGCCAGCAGTGAGAGGGGGATAGCCAAAAACATTCAGTACTTC.

V is TRBV6-5 and J is TRBJ1-6, with a weak D call TRBD1 (6 bases). Germline V gene lookup returns CDR1 MNHEY and CDR2 SVGAGI. V lost 0 bases and J 8 bases, leaving 11 bases between the germline ends. This CDR3 has 15 residues. CDR3 DNA: TGTGCCAGCAGTTACTCGCTAGGGGGGCATTCACCCCTCCACTTT. Translating gives CASSYSLGGHSPLHF.

The chain combines TRBV5-4 with TRBJ2-7, with D possibly matching TRBD1 (6 bases). V dropped 4 bases and J dropped 6 bases, with 20 bases sitting between them. The germline V gene encodes CDR1 SGHNT and CDR2 YYREEE (reference sequence). This CDR3 has 15 amino acids. CDR3 sequence reads: CASSMFSTGVGEQYF. Written as DNA, the CDR3 is TGTGCCAGCAGCATGTTCTCGACAGGCGTAGGCGAGCAGTACTTC.

The rearrangement joins TRBV14 to TRBJ1-1; 10 bases agree with TRBD1. Germline V CDR1 and CDR2: SGHDN, FVKESK. The V and J ends lost 3 bases and 4 bases, in that order; junction bases with no gene match: 2. The CDR3 sequence is 14 residues long. CDR3 DNA sequence: TGTGCCAGCAGCCAGGGACAGGGGAGCACTGAAGCTTTCTTT. Translation gives CASSQGQGSTEAFF.

As DNA, the CDR3 is TGTGCCAGTAGTCGGGACAGCAGCTCCTATAATTCACCCCTCCACTTT. Its protein product is CASSRDSSSYNSPLHF. The chain has TRBV19 and TRBJ1-6; 7 nucleotides match TRBD1. Germline loops: CDR1 LNHDA, CDR2 SQIVND (reference sequence). This CDR3 region has 16 residues. V lost 5 bases, J lost 0 bases, and 4 bases stayed unmatched.

V and J are TRBV10-2 and TRBJ2-7; 7 bases line up with TRBD1. Germline loops: CDR1 WSHSY, CDR2 SAAADI. The V gene end was trimmed by 5 bases and the J gene end by 3 bases; junction bases not matched to a gene: 1. The CDR3 covers 12 residues. The CDR3 region has the DNA TGCGCCAGCAGTCGACAGGGCTACGAGCAGTACTTC. It yields the protein CASSRQGYEQYF.

The chain is built from TRBV24-1 and TRBJ1-1; 9 bases agree with TRBD1. CDR1 and CDR2 (germline): KGHDR, SFDVKD. This CDR3 is 15 amino acids long. J gave up 5 bases and V 4 bases, and 7 bases lay outside the gene matches. This chain's CDR3 is CATSDQTGGRTEAFF. The CDR3 DNA reads TGTGCCACCAGTGACCAGACAGGGGGTCGAACTGAAGCTTTCTTT.

The chain couples TRBV19 to TRBJ1-1, with 8 bases fitting TRBD1. The CDR3 length is 14 residues. J was trimmed by 6 bases and V by 6 bases; bases with no gene match: 9. The germline CDR1 and CDR2 sequences are LNHDA and SQIVND (reference sequence). Here the CDR3 reads CASSYRQGPAEAFF. CDR3 nucleotide sequence: TGTGCCAGTAGCTACAGACAGGGGCCGGCTGAAGCTTTCTTT.

The V and J genes are TRBV19 and TRBJ1-2; 10 bases map to TRBD1. The germline V gene has CDR1 LNHDA and CDR2 SQIVND (reference sequence). This CDR3 is built from 17 residues. With 4 bases clipped from V and 4 bases from J, the junction kept 12 bases outside the gene matches. The DNA for the CDR3 is TGTGCCAGTAGTACTCGGACAGGGGGATTCCCTTCCTATGGCTACACCTTC. Its protein product is CASSTRTGGFPSYGYTF.

The V and J genes are TRBV18 and TRBJ2-5, with 7 bases fitting TRBD1. The V gene's germline CDR1 is KGHSH and CDR2 LQKENI. The CDR3 extends over 14 amino acids. V trimming: 3 bases; J trimming: 4 bases; junction bases outside the gene matches: 5. Here the CDR3 reads CASSPPGQRETQYF. The CDR3 region has the DNA TGTGCCAGCTCACCGCCGGGACAGCGAGAGACCCAGTACTTC.

The V call is TRBV28, the J call TRBJ2-1; 11 nucleotides match TRBD1. There are 16 residues in the CDR3. V shed 2 bases, J shed 6 bases, and the junction held 6 bases outside the gene matches. CDR1 is MDHEN and CDR2 is SYDVKM in the germline V gene. CDR3 residues: CASSLGGTGGSNEQFF. CDR3 in DNA: TGTGCCAGCAGTTTAGGGGGGACAGGGGGGAGCAATGAGCAGTTCTTC.

V and J are TRBV29-1 and TRBJ1-2; D unclear. Germline V gives CDR1 SQVTM, CDR2 ANQGSEA. V lost 5 bases and J 2 bases, leaving 9 bases between the germline ends. The CDR3 has 12 residues. CDR3: CSVIAGNYGYTF. The CDR3 DNA reads TGCAGCGTTATTGCAGGCAACTATGGCTACACCTTC.

This sequence joins TRBV6-5 and TRBJ1-2, with 9 positions matching TRBD1. With 8 bases clipped from V and 3 bases from J, the junction kept 7 bases outside the gene matches. Germline lookup yields CDR1 MNHEY and CDR2 SVGAGI. The CDR3 runs to 14 residues. The chain's CDR3 is CASVPTGGDYGYTF. In DNA form, the CDR3 reads TGTGCCAGCGTGCCGACAGGGGGTGACTATGGCTACACCTTC.

This clone showed up just once. The chain carries TRBV3-1 (or the pseudogene TRBV3-2) and TRBJ1-5; weak D call: TRBD1 (6 bases). Germline CDR1 is LGHDT and CDR2 is YNNKEL (reference sequence). The CDR3 is made up of 15 amino acids. Trimming pared 1 base from V and 4 bases from J, leaving 11 bases between. CDR3 coding DNA: TGTGCCAGCAGCCAAGGGGGGCAGCAGAATCAGCCCCAGCATTTT. Translating gives CASSQGGQQNQPQHF.

This rearrangement joins TRBV6-6 to TRBJ1-5; D remains unclear. Trimming removed 0 bases from V and 4 bases from J, with 7 bases in between. Germline V gene sequence: CDR1 MNHNY, CDR2 SVGAGI (reference sequence). This CDR3 comprises 14 residues. The CDR3 region is CASSYSAGNQPQHF. In DNA, the CDR3 is TGTGCCAGCAGTTACTCGGCAGGTAATCAGCCCCAGCATTTT.

The genes are TRBV19 and TRBJ2-6; D gene uncertain. The CDR3 totals 14 residues. Germline values: CDR1 LNHDA, CDR2 SQIVND (reference sequence). Trimming pared 1 base from V and 0 bases from J, leaving 1 base between. For the CDR3, the DNA is TGTGCCAGTAGTATAGCCTCTGGGGCCAACGTCCTGACTTTC. This codes for CASSIASGANVLTF.

The chain carries TRBV5-1 and TRBJ2-3; D uncertain. Germline-derived CDR1 and CDR2 are SGHRS and YFSETQ. Deletions cut 0 bases from V and 0 bases from J, with 8 bases between. There are 15 residues in the CDR3. The CDR3, as DNA: TGCGCCAGCAGCTTGGCCGACAAAAGCACAGATACGCAGTATTTT. Its translation: CASSLADKSTDTQYF.

The chain has TRBV6-5 and TRBJ2-5; D ambiguous. The length of the CDR3 is 11 residues. The germline CDR1 and CDR2 sequences are MNHEY and SVGAGI. Trimming left V 6 bases short and J 5 bases short, with 7 bases between. As DNA, the CDR3 is TGTGCCAGCAGAGTAGGGGAGACCCAGTACTTC. Translated: CASRVGETQYF.